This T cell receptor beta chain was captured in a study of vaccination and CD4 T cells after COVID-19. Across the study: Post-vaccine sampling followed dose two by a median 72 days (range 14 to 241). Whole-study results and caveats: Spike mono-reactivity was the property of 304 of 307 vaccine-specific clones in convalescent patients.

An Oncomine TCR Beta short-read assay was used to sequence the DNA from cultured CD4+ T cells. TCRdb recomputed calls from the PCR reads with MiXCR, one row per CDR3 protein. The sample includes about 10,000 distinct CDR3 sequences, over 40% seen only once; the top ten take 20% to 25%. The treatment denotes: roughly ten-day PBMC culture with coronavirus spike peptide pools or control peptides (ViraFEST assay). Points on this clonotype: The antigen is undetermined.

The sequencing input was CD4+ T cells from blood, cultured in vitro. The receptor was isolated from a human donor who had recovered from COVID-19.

CDR3 amino acids: CASSSMVPGRTEAFF. Here the CDR3 DNA reads TGTGCCAGCAGTTCTATGGTTCCTGGGAGGACTGAAGCTTTCTTT. The V and J genes are TRBV27 and TRBJ1-1; D not certain. Germline CDR1 is MNHEY and CDR2 is SMNVEV (reference sequence). V was pared by 4 bases and J by 5 bases, with 17 bases between. CDR3 length: 15 residues.